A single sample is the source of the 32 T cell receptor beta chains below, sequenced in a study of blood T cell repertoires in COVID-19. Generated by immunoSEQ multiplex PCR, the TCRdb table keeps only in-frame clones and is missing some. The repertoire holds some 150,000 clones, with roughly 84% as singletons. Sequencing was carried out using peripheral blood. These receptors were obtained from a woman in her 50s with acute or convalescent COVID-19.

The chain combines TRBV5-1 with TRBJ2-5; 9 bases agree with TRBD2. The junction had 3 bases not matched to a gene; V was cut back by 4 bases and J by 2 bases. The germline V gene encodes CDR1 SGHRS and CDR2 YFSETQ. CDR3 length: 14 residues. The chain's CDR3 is CASSIGLAQETQYF. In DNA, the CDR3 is TGCGCCAGCAGCATTGGACTAGCGCAAGAGACCCAGTACTTC.

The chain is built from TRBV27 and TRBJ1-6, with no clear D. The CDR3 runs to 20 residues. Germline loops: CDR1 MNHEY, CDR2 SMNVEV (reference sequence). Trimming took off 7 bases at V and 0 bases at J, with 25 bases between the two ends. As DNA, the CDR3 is TGTGCCAGCACCGGCGGGAGGGCCTCGGAATTTAGCTCCTATAATTCACCCCTCCACTTT. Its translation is CASTGGRASEFSSYNSPLHF.

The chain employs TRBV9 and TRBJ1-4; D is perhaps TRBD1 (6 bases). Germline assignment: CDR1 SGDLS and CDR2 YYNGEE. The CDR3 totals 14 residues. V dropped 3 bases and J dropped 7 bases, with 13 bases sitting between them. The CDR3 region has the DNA TGTGCCAGCAGCGCCGGACAGCAAAGTGAAAAACTGTTTTTT. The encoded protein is CASSAGQQSEKLFF.

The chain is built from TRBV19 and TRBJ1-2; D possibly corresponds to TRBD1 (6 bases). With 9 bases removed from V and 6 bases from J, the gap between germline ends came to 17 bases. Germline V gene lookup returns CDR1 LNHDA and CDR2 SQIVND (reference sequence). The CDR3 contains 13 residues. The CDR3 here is CASAPRQGNGYTF. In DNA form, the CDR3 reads TGTGCCAGCGCACCACGCCAGGGGAATGGCTACACCTTC.

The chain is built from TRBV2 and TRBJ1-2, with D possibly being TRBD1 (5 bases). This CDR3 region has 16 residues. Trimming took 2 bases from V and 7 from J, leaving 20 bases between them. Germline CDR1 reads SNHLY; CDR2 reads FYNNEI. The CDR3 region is CASSEFDPLEGFGYTF. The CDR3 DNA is TGTGCCAGCAGTGAATTTGACCCTCTGGAGGGGTTTGGCTACACCTTC.

In DNA, the CDR3 is TGCGCCAGCAGCTTGGGGTCCTCAGGCCAAGAGACCCAGTACTTC. This translates into CASSLGSSGQETQYF. The chain is built from TRBV5-1 and TRBJ2-5; D gene unclear. Per the germline V gene, CDR1 is SGHRS and CDR2 is YFSETQ. V dropped 0 bases and J dropped 1 base, with 10 bases sitting between them. The CDR3 loop spans 15 amino acids.

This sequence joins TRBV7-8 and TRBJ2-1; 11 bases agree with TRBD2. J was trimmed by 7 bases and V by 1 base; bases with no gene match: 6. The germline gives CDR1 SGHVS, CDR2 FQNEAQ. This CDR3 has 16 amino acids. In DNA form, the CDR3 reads TGTGCCAGCAGCTTAGAACTAGCGGGAGTATCTAATGAGCAGTTCTTC. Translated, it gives CASSLELAGVSNEQFF.

This chain's CDR3 is CASSIGGADYGYTF. Here the CDR3 DNA reads TGTGCCAGTAGTATTGGTGGAGCTGACTATGGCTACACCTTC. This chain uses TRBV19 with TRBJ1-2; no definite D call. There are 14 residues in the CDR3. Per germline, CDR1 LNHDA and CDR2 SQIVND (reference sequence). Trimming took off 3 bases at V and 3 bases at J, with 11 bases between the two ends.

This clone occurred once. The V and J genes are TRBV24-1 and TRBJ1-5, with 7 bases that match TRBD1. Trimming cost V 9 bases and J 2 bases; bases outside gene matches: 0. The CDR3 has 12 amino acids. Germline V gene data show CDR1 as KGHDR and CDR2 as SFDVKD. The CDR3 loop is CATQGGNQPQHF. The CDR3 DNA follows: TGTGCCACCCAGGGGGGCAATCAGCCCCAGCATTTT.

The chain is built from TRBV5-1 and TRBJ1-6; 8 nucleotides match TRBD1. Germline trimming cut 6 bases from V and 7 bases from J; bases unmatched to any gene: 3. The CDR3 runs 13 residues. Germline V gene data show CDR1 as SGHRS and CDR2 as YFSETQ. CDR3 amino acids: CASNRDRNSPLHF. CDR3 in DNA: TGCGCCAGCAACCGGGACAGGAATTCACCCCTCCACTTT.

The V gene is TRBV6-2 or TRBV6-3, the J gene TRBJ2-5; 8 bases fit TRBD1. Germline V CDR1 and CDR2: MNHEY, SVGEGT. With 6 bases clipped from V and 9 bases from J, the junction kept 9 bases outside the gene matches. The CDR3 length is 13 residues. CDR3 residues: CASSRGRLVAQYF. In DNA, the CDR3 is TGTGCCAGCAGCAGGGGGCGGTTAGTGGCCCAGTACTTC.

CDR3 DNA sequence: TGTGCCAGCAGCATAAACCGGGACAGGGGGCTCAATGAGCAGTTCTTC. It is translated as CASSINRDRGLNEQFF. J is TRBJ2-1 and V is TRBV9, with TRBD1 matching 12 bases. The J segment lost 6 bases and the V segment lost 4 bases, leaving 8 bases of the junction unmatched. Germline CDR1 reads SGDLS; CDR2 reads YYNGEE. The CDR3 has 16 amino acids.

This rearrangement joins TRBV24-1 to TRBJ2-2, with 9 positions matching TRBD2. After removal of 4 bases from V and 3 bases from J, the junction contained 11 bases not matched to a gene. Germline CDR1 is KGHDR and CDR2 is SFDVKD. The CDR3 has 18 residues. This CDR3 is CATSDPAGGAGYTGELFF. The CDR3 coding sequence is TGTGCCACCAGTGACCCAGCGGGAGGAGCGGGATACACCGGGGAGCTGTTTTTT.

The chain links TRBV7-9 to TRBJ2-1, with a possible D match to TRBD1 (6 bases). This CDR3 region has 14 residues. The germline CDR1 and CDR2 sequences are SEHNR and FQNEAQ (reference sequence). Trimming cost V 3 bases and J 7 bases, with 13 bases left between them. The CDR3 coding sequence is TGTGCCAGCAGCTTCGGGACAAGGGGGAATGAGCAGTTCTTC. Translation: CASSFGTRGNEQFF.

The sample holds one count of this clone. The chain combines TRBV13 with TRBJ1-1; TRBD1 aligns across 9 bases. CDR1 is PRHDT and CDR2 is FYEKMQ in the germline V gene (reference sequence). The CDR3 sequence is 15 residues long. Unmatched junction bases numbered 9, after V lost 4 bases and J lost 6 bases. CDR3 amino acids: CASSSGGTGYSEAFF. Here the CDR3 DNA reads TGTGCCAGCAGCTCCGGGGGGACAGGGTATTCTGAAGCTTTCTTT.

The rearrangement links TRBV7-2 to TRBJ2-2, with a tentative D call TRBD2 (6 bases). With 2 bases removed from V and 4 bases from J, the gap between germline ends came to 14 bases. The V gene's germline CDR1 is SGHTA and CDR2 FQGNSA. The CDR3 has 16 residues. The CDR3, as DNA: TGTGCCAGCAGCTTAAATCCCCGGGGAGGCACCGGGGAGCTGTTTTTT. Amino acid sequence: CASSLNPRGGTGELFF.

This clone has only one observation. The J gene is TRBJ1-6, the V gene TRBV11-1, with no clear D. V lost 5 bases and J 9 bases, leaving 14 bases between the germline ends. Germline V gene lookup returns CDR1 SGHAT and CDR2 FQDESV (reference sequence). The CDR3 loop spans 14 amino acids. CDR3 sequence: CASSPRRRGSPLHF. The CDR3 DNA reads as TGTGCCAGCAGCCCCCGGCGCCGGGGTTCACCCCTCCACTTT.

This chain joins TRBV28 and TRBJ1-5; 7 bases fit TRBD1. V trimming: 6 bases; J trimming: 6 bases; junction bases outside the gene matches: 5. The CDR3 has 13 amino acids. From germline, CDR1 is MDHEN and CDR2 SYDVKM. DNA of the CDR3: TGTGCCAGCAGATCAGGGGGAGGTCAGCCCCAGCATTTT. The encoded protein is CASRSGGGQPQHF.

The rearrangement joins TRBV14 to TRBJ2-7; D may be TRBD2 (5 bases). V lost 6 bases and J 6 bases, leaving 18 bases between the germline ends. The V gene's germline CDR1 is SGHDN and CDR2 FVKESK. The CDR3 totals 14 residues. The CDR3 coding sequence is TGTGCCAGCAGACGAAGCACTAGTTCCGTCGAGCAGTACTTC. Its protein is CASRRSTSSVEQYF.

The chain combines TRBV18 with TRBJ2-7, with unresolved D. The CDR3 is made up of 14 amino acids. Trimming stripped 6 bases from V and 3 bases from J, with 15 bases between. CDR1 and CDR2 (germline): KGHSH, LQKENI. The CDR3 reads CASSSTGSFYEQYF. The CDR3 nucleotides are TGTGCCAGCTCGTCGACCGGGTCATTCTACGAGCAGTACTTC.

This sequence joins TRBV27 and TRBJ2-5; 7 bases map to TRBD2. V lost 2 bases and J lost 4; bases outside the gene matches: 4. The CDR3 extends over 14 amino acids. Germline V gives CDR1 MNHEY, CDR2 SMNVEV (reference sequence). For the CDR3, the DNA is TGTGCCAGCAGTTTAGAAGGCGGGGGAGAGACCCAGTACTTC. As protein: CASSLEGGGETQYF.

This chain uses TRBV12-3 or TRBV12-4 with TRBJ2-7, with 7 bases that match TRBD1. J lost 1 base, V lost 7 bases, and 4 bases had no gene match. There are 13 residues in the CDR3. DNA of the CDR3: TGTGCCAGCACCCGGGACAGTTCCTACGAGCAGTACTTC. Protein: CASTRDSSYEQYF.

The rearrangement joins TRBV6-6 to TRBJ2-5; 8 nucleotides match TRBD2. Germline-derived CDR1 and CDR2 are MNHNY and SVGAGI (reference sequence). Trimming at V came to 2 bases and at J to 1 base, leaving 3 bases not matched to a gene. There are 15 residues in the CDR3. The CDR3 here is CASSYGRGVQETQYF. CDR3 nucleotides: TGTGCCAGCAGTTACGGGCGGGGGGTCCAAGAGACCCAGTACTTC.

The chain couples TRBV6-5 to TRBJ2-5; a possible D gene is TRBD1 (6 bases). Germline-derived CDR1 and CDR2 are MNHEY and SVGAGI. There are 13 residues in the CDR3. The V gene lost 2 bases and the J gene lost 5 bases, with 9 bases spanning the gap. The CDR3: CASSYDRHETQYF. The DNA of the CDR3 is TGTGCCAGCAGTTACGACAGGCATGAGACCCAGTACTTC.

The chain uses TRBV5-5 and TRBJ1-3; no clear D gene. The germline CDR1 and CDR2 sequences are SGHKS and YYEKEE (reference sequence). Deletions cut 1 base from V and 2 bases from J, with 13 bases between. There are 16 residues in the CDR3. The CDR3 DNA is TGTGCCAGCAGCTTGTATCTCTCCCCAGCTGGAAACACCATATATTTT. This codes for CASSLYLSPAGNTIYF.

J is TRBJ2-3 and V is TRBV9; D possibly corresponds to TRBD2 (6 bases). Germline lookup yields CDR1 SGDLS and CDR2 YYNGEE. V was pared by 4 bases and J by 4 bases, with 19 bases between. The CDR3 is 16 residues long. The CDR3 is CASSLRALGGPDTQYF. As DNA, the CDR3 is TGTGCCAGCAGCCTCCGAGCTCTTGGAGGGCCAGATACGCAGTATTTT.

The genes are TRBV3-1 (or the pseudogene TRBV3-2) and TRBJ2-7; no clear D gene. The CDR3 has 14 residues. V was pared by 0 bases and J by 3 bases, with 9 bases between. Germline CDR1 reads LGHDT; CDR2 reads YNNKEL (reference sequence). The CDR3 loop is CASSQDRQNYEQYF. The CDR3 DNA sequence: TGTGCCAGCAGCCAAGACAGGCAAAACTACGAGCAGTACTTC.

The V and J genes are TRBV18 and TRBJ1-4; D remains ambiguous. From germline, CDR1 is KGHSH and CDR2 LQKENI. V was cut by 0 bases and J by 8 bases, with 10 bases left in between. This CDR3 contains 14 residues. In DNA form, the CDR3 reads TGTGCCAGCTCACCACCTGGCCAATCGGAAAAACTGTTTTTT. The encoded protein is CASSPPGQSEKLFF.

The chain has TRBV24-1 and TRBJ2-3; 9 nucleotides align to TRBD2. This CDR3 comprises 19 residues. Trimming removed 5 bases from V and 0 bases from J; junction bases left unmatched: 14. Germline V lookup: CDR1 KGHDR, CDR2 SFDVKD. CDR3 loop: CATSGYVAGAGSSTDTQYF. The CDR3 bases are TGTGCCACCAGTGGTTATGTAGCGGGAGCGGGTTCTAGCACAGATACGCAGTATTTT.

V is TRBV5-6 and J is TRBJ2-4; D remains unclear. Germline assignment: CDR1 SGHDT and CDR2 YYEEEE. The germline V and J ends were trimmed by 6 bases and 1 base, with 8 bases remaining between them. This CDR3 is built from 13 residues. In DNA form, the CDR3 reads TGTGCCAGCACCGCCGGGGCCAAAAACATTCAGTACTTC. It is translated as CASTAGAKNIQYF.

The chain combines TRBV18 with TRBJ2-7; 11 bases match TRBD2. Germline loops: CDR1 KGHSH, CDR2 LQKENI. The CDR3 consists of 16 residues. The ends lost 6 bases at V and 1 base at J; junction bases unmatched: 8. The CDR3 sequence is CASSGRLAGSSYEQYF. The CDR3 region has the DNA TGTGCCAGCTCGGGGAGACTAGCGGGGAGTTCCTACGAGCAGTACTTC.

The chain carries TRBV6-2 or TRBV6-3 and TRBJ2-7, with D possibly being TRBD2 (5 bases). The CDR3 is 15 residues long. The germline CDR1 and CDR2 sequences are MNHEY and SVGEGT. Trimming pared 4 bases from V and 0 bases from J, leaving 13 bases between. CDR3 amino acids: CASSFPGRDSYEQYF. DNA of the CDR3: TGTGCCAGCAGTTTTCCAGGACGGGACTCCTACGAGCAGTACTTC.